Shown below are 18 T cell receptor beta chains from a single sample sequenced in a study of blood T cell repertoires in COVID-19. Method: immunoSEQ multiplex PCR; TCRdb's copy keeps in-frame clones and lacks some. The sample includes a few hundred thousand clones, over 75% of them seen just once. Material for sequencing was peripheral blood. The receptors shown here come from a human donor with COVID-19, enrolled during active disease. The donor label of this sample is uncertain.

CDR3 sequence (DNA): TGTGCCAGTAGTATGGTCCTAACCGGGGAGCTGTTTTTT. Translation: CASSMVLTGELFF. V usage is TRBV19 and J usage is TRBJ2-2; no clear D. Germline V gene sequence: CDR1 LNHDA, CDR2 SQIVND (reference sequence). The CDR3 contains 13 residues. Trimming stripped 3 bases from V and 5 bases from J, with 7 bases between.

V usage is TRBV3-1 (or the pseudogene TRBV3-2) and J usage is TRBJ2-1, with 7 bases identical to TRBD2. CDR1 LGHDT and CDR2 YNNKEL come from the germline V gene (reference sequence). V lost 0 bases to trimming and J lost 4 bases; unmatched junction nucleotides: 6. The CDR3 sequence is 16 residues long. The CDR3 DNA is TGTGCCAGCAGCCAAGATGGGGCTAGCGGATACAATGAGCAGTTCTTC. It encodes CASSQDGASGYNEQFF.

In regard to this clone: Other DNA sequences in this sample translate to the same CDR3. The chain combines TRBV19 with TRBJ2-7; 7 bases agree with TRBD1. Germline V CDR1 and CDR2: LNHDA, SQIVND (reference sequence). Trimming removed 1 base from V and 3 bases from J; junction bases left unmatched: 0. The CDR3 is 13 amino acids. The chain's CDR3 is CASSIGQGYEQYF. The DNA for the CDR3 is TGTGCCAGTAGTATAGGACAGGGCTACGAGCAGTACTTC.

This chain links TRBV5-6 with TRBJ1-5; 7 positions agree with TRBD1. The CDR3 totals 17 residues. V lost 1 base, J lost 1 base, and 8 bases stayed unmatched. Germline loops: CDR1 SGHDT, CDR2 YYEEEE. In DNA form, the CDR3 reads TGTGCCAGCAGCTTGATTGGATCAGGGGGAAGCAATCAGCCCCAGCATTTT. Residues: CASSLIGSGGSNQPQHF.

J is TRBJ1-2 and V is TRBV6-4, with 8 positions matching TRBD1. Germline values: CDR1 MRHNA, CDR2 SNTAGT. This CDR3 is built from 13 residues. V shed 5 bases and J 5 bases; nucleotides not matched to a gene: 4. The CDR3 loop is CASSLQGEYGYTF. CDR3 nucleotides: TGTGCCAGCAGTTTACAGGGGGAGTATGGCTACACCTTC.

This chain joins TRBV29-1 and TRBJ1-5; 7 positions match TRBD1. The CDR3 spans 13 residues. Trimming cost V 4 bases and J 3 bases; bases outside gene matches: 3. The germline CDR1 and CDR2 sequences are SQVTM and ANQGSEA. CDR3 residues: CSVGQGYNQPQHF. The CDR3 DNA is TGCAGCGTTGGACAGGGCTACAATCAGCCCCAGCATTTT.

This chain connects TRBV28 to TRBJ2-3; 16 bases map to TRBD2. V lost 5 bases to trimming and J lost 1 base; unmatched junction nucleotides: 6. Germline values: CDR1 MDHEN, CDR2 SYDVKM. The CDR3 runs to 18 residues. Here the CDR3 DNA reads TGTGCCAGCAGTCACCCGGGACTAGCGGGAGGGGGCACAGATACGCAGTATTTT. Translation gives CASSHPGLAGGGTDTQYF. Together with reference TRBV28 and TRBJ2-3, the CDR3 gives the full variable domain: DVKVTQSSRYLVKRTGEKVFLECVQDMDHENMFWYRQDPGLGLRLIYFSYDVKMKEKGDIPEGYSVSREKKERFSLILESASTNQTSMYLCASSHPGLAGGGTDTQYFGPGTRLTVL.

The gene calls are TRBV27 and TRBJ1-1, with a possible D match to TRBD1 (6 bases). CDR1 MNHEY and CDR2 SMNVEV come from the germline V gene (reference sequence). The CDR3 length is 14 residues. V was cut by 3 bases and J by 7 bases, with 15 bases left in between. The DNA of the CDR3 is TGTGCCAGCAGTTTGGGACACCGGCCGAGTGAAGCTTTCTTT. It encodes CASSLGHRPSEAFF.

V gene TRBV5-1 combines with J gene TRBJ2-1; D perhaps matches TRBD1 (5 bases). The V end was cut by 0 bases, the J end by 4 bases, with 11 bases between. The CDR3 extends over 15 amino acids. Per germline, CDR1 SGHRS and CDR2 YFSETQ. CDR3 region: CASSLEFSGYNEQFF. The CDR3 DNA reads TGCGCCAGCAGCTTGGAATTTTCAGGGTACAATGAGCAGTTCTTC. Using reference TRBV5-1 and TRBJ2-1 for the parts outside the CDR3, the full variable domain is KAGVTQTPRYLIKTRGQQVTLSCSPISGHRSVSWYQQTPGQGLQFLFEYFSETQRNKGNFPGRFSGRQFSNSRSEMNVSTLELGDSALYLCASSLEFSGYNEQFFGPGTRLTVL.

DNA for the CDR3: TGCGCCAGCAGCCAAGATCCACGACAGGGATTCTACGAGCAGTACTTC. Encoded protein: CASSQDPRQGFYEQYF. The chain joins TRBV4-3 to TRBJ2-7; TRBD1 matches 7 bases. Germline lookup yields CDR1 LGHNA and CDR2 YSLEER. This CDR3 is 16 amino acids long. The ends lost 0 bases at V and 3 bases at J; junction bases unmatched: 8.

V gene TRBV7-8 combines with J gene TRBJ2-2, with unresolved D. The CDR3 is made up of 17 amino acids. CDR1 is SGHVS, CDR2 FQNEAQ, per germline. V was pared by 5 bases and J by 0 bases, with 16 bases between. The CDR3 nucleotides read TGTGCCAGCAGCCCGCGAGGCGCTACCGCGAACACCGGGGAGCTGTTTTTT. This gives the protein CASSPRGATANTGELFF.

The chain employs TRBV25-1 and TRBJ1-5; D gene unclear. CDR1 is MGHDK and CDR2 is SYGVNS in the germline V gene. The CDR3 runs 14 residues. V was pared by 0 bases and J by 6 bases, with 9 bases between. The CDR3 nucleotides are TGTGCCAGCAGTGAATACGCATCGCGTCAGCCCCAGCATTTT. Encoded protein: CASSEYASRQPQHF.

The CDR3 nucleotides read TGTGCCAGCAGTGAATCCTCACGGGAGACCCAGTACTTC. Residues: CASSESSRETQYF. The chain joins TRBV28 to TRBJ2-5; D call uncertain. The germline V gene has CDR1 MDHEN and CDR2 SYDVKM. This CDR3 contains 13 residues. The germline V and J ends were trimmed by 5 bases and 5 bases, with 12 bases remaining between them.

The V and J genes are TRBV19 and TRBJ2-2, with D perhaps TRBD2 (6 bases). The V gene lost 2 bases and the J gene lost 7 bases, with 17 bases spanning the gap. The length of the CDR3 is 16 residues. Germline values: CDR1 LNHDA, CDR2 SQIVND (reference sequence). The CDR3 protein is CASSIRAGREGGELFF. The CDR3 coding sequence is TGTGCCAGTAGTATACGTGCGGGACGAGAAGGCGGGGAGCTGTTTTTT.

The chain couples TRBV28 to TRBJ1-6, with a weak D call TRBD1 (6 bases). This CDR3 contains 16 residues. The germline gives CDR1 MDHEN, CDR2 SYDVKM. Trimming took 3 bases from V and 6 from J, leaving 15 bases between them. CDR3 coding DNA: TGTGCCAGCAGTTTTTATCCGGGACAACGTAATTCACCCCTCCACTTT. The encoded protein is CASSFYPGQRNSPLHF.

The chain joins TRBV27 to TRBJ2-6; 8 positions match TRBD1. V shed 6 bases, J shed 2 bases, and the junction held 12 bases outside the gene matches. The CDR3 runs 18 residues. Germline loops: CDR1 MNHEY, CDR2 SMNVEV (reference sequence). CDR3 sequence (DNA): TGTGCCAGCAGCGCAGGGGACAGGACGGACACTGGGGCCAACGTCCTGACTTTC. Its translation is CASSAGDRTDTGANVLTF.

The V gene is TRBV19, the J gene TRBJ1-2; the match to TRBD1 covers 8 bases. Germline CDR1 is LNHDA and CDR2 is SQIVND (reference sequence). The ends lost 4 bases at V and 8 bases at J; junction bases unmatched: 9. This CDR3 has 14 amino acids. The CDR3 region is CASSTRTGPRGYTF. In DNA form, the CDR3 reads TGTGCCAGTAGTACAAGGACAGGGCCGCGGGGCTACACCTTC.

The chain joins TRBV7-6 to TRBJ1-1; 9 bases align to TRBD1. Germline lookup yields CDR1 SGHVS and CDR2 FNYEAQ. The J segment lost 6 bases and the V segment lost 4 bases, leaving 9 bases of the junction unmatched. CDR3 length: 15 amino acids. CDR3 nucleotide sequence: TGTGCCAGCAGCTGGGGGGACAGGGAGGGCGCTGAAGCTTTCTTT. It encodes CASSWGDREGAEAFF.